These 9 T cell receptor beta chains were all obtained from the same sample, sequenced in a study of ipilimumab plus nivolumab after autologous stem cell transplantation. Method: immunoSEQ multiplex PCR; TCRdb's copy keeps in-frame clones and lacks some. The table includes about 83,000 clones, 75% to 85% detected once. The source material was PBMCs, sampled in a trial of ipilimumab plus nivolumab as post-transplant consolidation. These receptors came from a male donor with diffuse large B-cell lymphoma.

This chain links TRBV4-2 with TRBJ1-2, with a weak D call TRBD1 (6 bases). The CDR3 length is 15 residues. The germline V gene encodes CDR1 LGHNA and CDR2 YNFKEQ. Trimming left V 3 bases short and J 8 bases short, with 19 bases between. CDR3 amino acids: CASSHLDSRLGGYTF. CDR3 sequence (DNA): TGTGCCAGCAGCCACCTGGACAGCCGACTAGGGGGCTACACCTTC.

The chain carries TRBV5-4 and TRBJ2-6, with 8 bases matching TRBD1. The germline CDR1 and CDR2 sequences are SGHNT and YYREEE (reference sequence). V lost 1 base to trimming and J lost 2 bases; unmatched junction nucleotides: 5. CDR3 length: 17 residues. This chain's CDR3 is CASSLTGGLAGANVLTF. The CDR3 DNA sequence: TGTGCCAGCAGCTTGACAGGGGGTTTAGCTGGGGCCAACGTCCTGACTTTC.

The chain links TRBV19 to TRBJ1-5, with unresolved D. Looked up from germline, CDR1 is LNHDA and CDR2 is SQIVND (reference sequence). V shed 3 bases and J shed 7 bases, with 7 bases lying between them. The CDR3 consists of 12 residues. The CDR3 is CASSIIFQPQHF. As DNA, the CDR3 is TGTGCCAGTAGTATTATTTTCCAGCCCCAGCATTTT.

The chain joins TRBV5-8 to TRBJ1-1; a possible D gene is TRBD1 (5 bases). CDR1 and CDR2 from the germline V gene are SGHTS and YDEGEE. The CDR3 length is 13 residues. Trimming pared 0 bases from V and 10 bases from J, leaving 13 bases between. This CDR3 is CASSLVGRWTAFF. CDR3 bases: TGTGCCAGCAGCTTGGTGGGACGGTGGACAGCTTTCTTT.

The V call is TRBV7-2, the J call TRBJ1-5; possibly TRBD1 for D (6 bases). Germline-derived CDR1 and CDR2 are SGHTA and FQGNSA. The CDR3 runs 14 residues. Between the trimmed V and J ends, which lost 4 bases and 4 bases, there was a span of 11 bases. The chain's CDR3 is CASSSDSLNQPQHF. CDR3 in DNA: TGTGCCAGCAGCTCGGACAGTCTAAATCAGCCCCAGCATTTT.

The rearrangement uses TRBV19 and TRBJ2-5; 10 bases agree with TRBD2. In germline, CDR1 is LNHDA, CDR2 SQIVND (reference sequence). V was pared by 4 bases and J by 5 bases, with 7 bases of the junction left unmatched. CDR3 length: 15 amino acids. The CDR3 DNA is TGTGCCAGTAGTAAAGTAGCGGGGGGCGTGGAGACCCAGTACTTC. This codes for CASSKVAGGVETQYF.

The CDR3 spells CASRSGAYNEQFF. Here the CDR3 DNA reads TGTGCCAGCAGATCCGGGGCTTACAATGAGCAGTTCTTC. This sequence joins TRBV27 and TRBJ2-1; D tentatively fits TRBD1 or TRBD2 (5 bases each). Germline V gives CDR1 MNHEY, CDR2 SMNVEV (reference sequence). The CDR3 runs to 13 residues. V dropped 6 bases and J dropped 4 bases, with 10 bases sitting between them.

J is TRBJ2-1 and V is TRBV4-3; TRBD1 matches 9 bases. With 8 bases clipped from V and 7 bases from J, the junction kept 12 bases outside the gene matches. This CDR3 is built from 15 residues. Germline CDR1 reads LGHNA; CDR2 reads YSLEER. CDR3 DNA: TGCGCCAGCTGGATCCGGGACAGGGAAGGAAATGAGCAGTTCTTC. This translates into CASWIRDREGNEQFF.

The chain combines TRBV19 with TRBJ2-3; D is unclear. The V end lost 5 bases, the J end lost 2 bases, and 11 bases lay between the germline ends. The length of the CDR3 is 14 residues. Germline loops: CDR1 LNHDA, CDR2 SQIVND (reference sequence). CDR3 bases: TGTGCCAGTAGTTTGGTCGGATCCACAGATACGCAGTATTTT. Translation: CASSLVGSTDTQYF. The full variable domain, in which reference TRBV19 and TRBJ2-3 provide the parts outside the CDR3, is DGGITQSPKYLFRKEGQNVTLSCEQNLNHDAMYWYRQDPGQGLRLIYYSQIVNDFQKGDIAEGYSVSREKKESFPLTVTSAQKNPTAFYLCASSLVGSTDTQYFGPGTRLTVL.